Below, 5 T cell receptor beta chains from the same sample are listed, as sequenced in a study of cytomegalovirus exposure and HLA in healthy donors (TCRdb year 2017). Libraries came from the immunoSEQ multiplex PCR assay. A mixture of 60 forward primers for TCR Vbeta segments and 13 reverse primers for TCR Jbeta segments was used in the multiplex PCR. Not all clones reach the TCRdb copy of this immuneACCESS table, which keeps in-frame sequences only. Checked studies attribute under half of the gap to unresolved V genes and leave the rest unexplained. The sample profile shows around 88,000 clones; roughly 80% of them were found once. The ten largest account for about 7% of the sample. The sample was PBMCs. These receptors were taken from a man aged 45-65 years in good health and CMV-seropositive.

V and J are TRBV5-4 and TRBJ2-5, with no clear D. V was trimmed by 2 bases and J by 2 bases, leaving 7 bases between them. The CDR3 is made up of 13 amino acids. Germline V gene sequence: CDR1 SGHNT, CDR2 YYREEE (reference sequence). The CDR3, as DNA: TGTGCCAGCAGCTTCATACAACAAGAGACCCAGTACTTC. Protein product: CASSFIQQETQYF.

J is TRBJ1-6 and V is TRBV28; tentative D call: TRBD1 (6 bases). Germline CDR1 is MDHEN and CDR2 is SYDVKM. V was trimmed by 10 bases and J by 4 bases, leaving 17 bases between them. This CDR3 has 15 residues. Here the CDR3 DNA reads TGTGCCACTACGAGGGGGGGGGCATATAATTCACCCCTCCACTTT. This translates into CATTRGGAYNSPLHF.

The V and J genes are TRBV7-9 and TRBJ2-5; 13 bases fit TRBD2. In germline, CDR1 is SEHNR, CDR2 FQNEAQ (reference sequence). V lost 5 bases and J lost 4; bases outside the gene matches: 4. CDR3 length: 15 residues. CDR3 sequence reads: CASSRTSGGGETQYF. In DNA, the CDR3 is TGTGCCAGCAGCCGGACTAGCGGGGGTGGAGAGACCCAGTACTTC.

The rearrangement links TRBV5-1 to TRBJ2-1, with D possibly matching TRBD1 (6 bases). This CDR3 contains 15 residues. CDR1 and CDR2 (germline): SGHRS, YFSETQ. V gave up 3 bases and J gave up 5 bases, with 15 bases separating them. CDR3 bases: TGCGCCAGCAGCTCCGAGGGGACAAACAACAATGAGCAGTTCTTC. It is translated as CASSSEGTNNNEQFF.

Here the CDR3 reads CAISESTEIYNEQFF. Written as DNA, the CDR3 is TGTGCCATCAGTGAGTCGACGGAGATCTACAATGAGCAGTTCTTC. This chain links TRBV10-3 with TRBJ2-1; D is unclear. CDR1 and CDR2 (germline): ENHRY, SYGVKD. The CDR3 consists of 15 residues. V was trimmed by 0 bases and J by 3 bases, leaving 9 bases between them.